Here is one T cell receptor (beta chain) with its context. Its target is not known. The CDR3 covers 15 residues. Trimming took 5 bases from V and 2 from J, leaving 14 bases between them. Germline V gene data show CDR1 as SGHTA and CDR2 as FQGNSA. TCRdb ran MiXCR on the reads and lists one entry per CDR3 protein. The sample holds about half a million distinct CDR3 sequences; 42% are singletons and the top ten take around 45%. This sample stems from a study of T cell repertoires in cytomegalovirus infection. The V call is TRBV7-2, the J call TRBJ2-3, with unresolved D. The receptor comes from a human donor in good health (CMV status not recorded). Some clones in this sample may be carry-over from other donors' samples. The sequences come from cultured PBMCs, collected from culture after CMV antigen stimulation. The CDR3 sequence: CASSRTGPITDTQYF. The CDR3 nucleotides read TGTGCCAGCAGCAGGACGGGCCCCATCACAGATACGCAGTATTTT.